The 29 T cell receptor beta chains in this list originate from one sample, sequenced in a study of cytomegalovirus exposure and HLA in healthy donors. 13 Jbeta primers and 60 Vbeta primers were used for the PCR. The protocol was immunoSEQ multiplex PCR, while the TCRdb copy is restricted to in-frame clones and leaves out a portion. This sample's table reports over 100,000 clones. Sequenced: PBMCs. The receptor source for this set is a man in his forties or fifties in good health and CMV-seropositive.

The chain joins TRBV27 to TRBJ2-1; TRBD2 agrees at 14 bases. V dropped 1 base and J dropped 0; count of bases not matched to a gene: 11. Germline CDR1 and CDR2: MNHEY and SMNVEV (reference sequence). CDR3 length equals 21 residues. The CDR3 DNA sequence: TGTGCCAGCAGTTTATGGACCGCCGGACTAGCGGGAGGTCGCTCCTACAATGAGCAGTTCTTC. It specifies CASSLWTAGLAGGRSYNEQFF.

The chain links TRBV4-3 to TRBJ1-2; 7 bases agree with TRBD1. The CDR3 is made up of 15 amino acids. Per the germline V gene, CDR1 is LGHNA and CDR2 is YSLEER. V trimming: 4 bases; J trimming: 4 bases; junction bases outside the gene matches: 9. The CDR3 nucleotides are TGCGCCAGCAGCCGCGACAGGGCGGGGAGCTATGGCTACACCTTC. Translated: CASSRDRAGSYGYTF.

The gene calls are TRBV5-4 and TRBJ2-4, with TRBD1 as a possible D gene (5 bases). CDR1 SGHNT and CDR2 YYREEE come from the germline V gene (reference sequence). The V end was cut by 0 bases, the J end by 4 bases, with 11 bases between. The CDR3 extends over 15 amino acids. CDR3 in amino acids: CASSLGGAEKNIQYF. DNA of the CDR3: TGTGCCAGCAGCTTGGGTGGGGCGGAAAAAAACATTCAGTACTTC.

The V call is TRBV7-2, the J call TRBJ1-1; 10 nucleotides align to TRBD1. V dropped 6 bases and J dropped 6; count of bases not matched to a gene: 7. The CDR3 has 14 residues. In germline, CDR1 is SGHTA, CDR2 FQGNSA. This chain's CDR3 is CASRYWDRGPEAFF. In DNA, the CDR3 is TGTGCCAGCAGATACTGGGACAGGGGCCCTGAAGCTTTCTTT.

V is TRBV28 and J is TRBJ1-5; tentatively, D is TRBD1 (6 bases). V was shortened by 5 bases and J by 7 bases, with 12 bases between the two germline ends. CDR1 and CDR2 from the germline V gene are MDHEN and SYDVKM. The CDR3 length is 13 residues. CDR3 in amino acids: CASSTSGEQPQHF. CDR3 in DNA: TGTGCCAGCAGTACCTCAGGGGAACAGCCCCAGCATTTT.

The chain links TRBV10-3 to TRBJ2-7; possibly TRBD1 for D (6 bases). V shed 6 bases and J shed 3 bases, with 15 bases lying between them. CDR3 length equals 14 residues. Germline CDR1 and CDR2: ENHRY and SYGVKD. The CDR3 loop is CAIRSGTTIYEQYF. Here the CDR3 DNA reads TGTGCCATCAGGTCCGGGACAACGATCTACGAGCAGTACTTC.

The CDR3 protein is CASSPQGGGYGYTF. For the CDR3, the DNA is TGTGCCAGCAGTCCCCAGGGGGGCGGCTATGGCTACACCTTC. This sequence joins TRBV28 and TRBJ1-2, with TRBD1 identical over 7 bases. The ends lost 5 bases at V and 4 bases at J; junction bases unmatched: 7. Germline V gene data show CDR1 as MDHEN and CDR2 as SYDVKM. The CDR3 extends over 14 amino acids.

This sequence joins TRBV11-2 and TRBJ1-3; the D gene is possibly TRBD1 (5 bases). The CDR3 consists of 15 residues. The germline gives CDR1 SGHAT, CDR2 FQNNGV. V lost 1 base, J lost 3 bases, and 10 bases lay in between. CDR3 DNA: TGTGCCAGCAGCTTAGCCGGGACTCTTGGAAACACCATATATTTT. Protein product: CASSLAGTLGNTIYF.

V is TRBV19 and J is TRBJ1-5, with D possibly being TRBD1 (5 bases). Germline assignment: CDR1 LNHDA and CDR2 SQIVND (reference sequence). The CDR3 loop spans 15 amino acids. The germline V and J ends were trimmed by 2 bases and 4 bases, with 12 bases remaining between them. The CDR3 sequence: CASSISFQGNQPQHF. The CDR3 nucleotides are TGTGCCAGTAGTATATCGTTTCAGGGAAATCAGCCCCAGCATTTT.

The chain is built from TRBV27 and TRBJ2-7; D gene unclear. Per germline, CDR1 MNHEY and CDR2 SMNVEV (reference sequence). The CDR3 is 12 amino acids. The germline V and J ends were trimmed by 7 bases and 2 bases, with 9 bases remaining between them. The CDR3: CASTSSTYEQYF. Here the CDR3 DNA reads TGTGCCAGCACCTCCAGTACCTACGAGCAGTACTTC.

The chain couples TRBV10-2 to TRBJ2-1; D is uncertain. Trimming shortened V by 3 bases and J by 2 bases, and 5 bases separated the two germline ends. The CDR3 consists of 13 residues. Germline V lookup: CDR1 WSHSY, CDR2 SAAADI. As DNA, the CDR3 is TGCGCCAGCAGTGAAGAGCCCTACAATGAGCAGTTCTTC. It is translated as CASSEEPYNEQFF.

The gene calls are TRBV25-1 and TRBJ2-1, with 9 bases lining up with TRBD2. Germline-derived CDR1 and CDR2 are MGHDK and SYGVNS. Trimming at V came to 3 bases and at J to 7 bases, leaving 4 bases not matched to a gene. There are 14 residues in the CDR3. CDR3 bases: TGTGCCAGCAGTGATAGCGGGAGTAGGAATGAGCAGTTCTTC. This codes for CASSDSGSRNEQFF.

DNA for the CDR3: TGTGCCAGCAGCTTAGCCGGGGGGGAGGAGCCCCAGCATTTT. Its translation is CASSLAGGEEPQHF. The chain employs TRBV7-9 and TRBJ1-5; weak D call: TRBD1 (5 bases). The CDR3 runs 14 residues. The V end was cut by 0 bases, the J end by 8 bases, with 11 bases between. Germline V gene lookup returns CDR1 SEHNR and CDR2 FQNEAQ (reference sequence).

The chain links TRBV29-1 to TRBJ1-4; the D is unclear. The CDR3 sequence is 15 residues long. Germline V gives CDR1 SQVTM, CDR2 ANQGSEA. Trimming took 1 base from V and 5 from J, leaving 14 bases between them. The CDR3 sequence is CSVEGVGLGNEKLFF. CDR3 bases: TGCAGCGTTGAAGGGGTTGGACTAGGGAATGAAAAACTGTTTTTT. The variable domain in full, completed from reference TRBV29-1 and TRBJ1-4, reads SAVISQKPSRDICQRGTSLTIQCQVDSQVTMMFWYRQQPGQSLTLIATANQGSEATYESGFVIDKFPISRPNLTFSTLTVSNMSPEDSSIYLCSVEGVGLGNEKLFFGSGTQLSVL.

This sequence joins TRBV29-1 and TRBJ1-1; D perhaps matches TRBD1 (5 bases). CDR1 is SQVTM, CDR2 ANQGSEA, per germline. The CDR3 contains 14 residues. Trimming removed 3 bases at V and 5 bases at J, with 16 bases between. The CDR3 region is CSVEREAGGTEAFF. The CDR3 DNA is TGCAGCGTTGAGAGGGAAGCGGGGGGTACTGAAGCTTTCTTT.

The V call is TRBV6-5, the J call TRBJ2-7; no firm D call. This CDR3 has 13 amino acids. CDR1 and CDR2 from the germline V gene are MNHEY and SVGAGI. Trimming removed 8 bases at V and 2 bases at J, with 13 bases between. The chain's CDR3 is CASQEEMTYEQYF. The CDR3 DNA reads as TGTGCCAGCCAAGAGGAGATGACCTACGAGCAGTACTTC.

V gene TRBV28 combines with J gene TRBJ1-2; D perhaps matches TRBD1 (6 bases). This CDR3 spans 15 amino acids. Germline V gene lookup returns CDR1 MDHEN and CDR2 SYDVKM. The ends were cut back, 4 bases at V and 4 bases at J, with 16 bases in the middle. Here the CDR3 reads CASSSKGVRAYGYTF. In DNA form, the CDR3 reads TGTGCCAGCAGTTCCAAGGGGGTTCGGGCCTATGGCTACACCTTC.

The chain is built from TRBV5-8 and TRBJ1-1; D may be TRBD1 (6 bases). Deletions cut 1 base from V and 6 bases from J, with 19 bases between. The CDR3 covers 16 residues. Germline values: CDR1 SGHTS, CDR2 YDEGEE. CDR3 DNA: TGTGCCAGCAGCTTGTACCCTGACAGGTTTGACGCTGAAGCTTTCTTT. This codes for CASSLYPDRFDAEAFF.

The rearrangement uses TRBV5-1 and TRBJ1-4; D is possibly TRBD1 (5 bases). Germline V gives CDR1 SGHRS, CDR2 YFSETQ. The CDR3 runs 14 residues. V was cut by 0 bases and J by 2 bases, with 5 bases left in between. CDR3 sequence: CASSLGQTNEKLFF. CDR3 nucleotide sequence: TGCGCCAGCAGCTTGGGACAGACTAATGAAAAACTGTTTTTT.

This chain uses TRBV11-2 with TRBJ2-2, with a tentative D call TRBD2 (5 bases). Germline CDR1 reads SGHAT; CDR2 reads FQNNGV. V lost 3 bases and J 2 bases, leaving 10 bases between the germline ends. The CDR3 length is 15 residues. This chain's CDR3 is CASSFVRGNTGELFF. The CDR3, as DNA: TGTGCCAGCAGCTTCGTTCGGGGAAACACCGGGGAGCTGTTTTTT.

The chain has TRBV9 and TRBJ1-1; 8 bases fit TRBD1. Looked up from germline, CDR1 is SGDLS and CDR2 is YYNGEE. The CDR3 runs to 14 residues. J gave up 5 bases and V 3 bases, and 6 bases lay outside the gene matches. The CDR3 DNA reads TGTGCCAGCAGCGGAGGACAGGGATCGACTGAAGCTTTCTTT. Translating it yields CASSGGQGSTEAFF.

The CDR3 region is CASSFLLAGGYNEQFF. In nucleotides, the CDR3 is TGTGCCAGCAGTTTCCTACTAGCGGGGGGCTACAATGAGCAGTTCTTC. The V and J genes are TRBV27 and TRBJ2-1, with TRBD2 matching over 12 bases. This CDR3 has 16 amino acids. Germline V gene sequence: CDR1 MNHEY, CDR2 SMNVEV (reference sequence). Trimming cost V 3 bases and J 3 bases; bases outside gene matches: 3.

This rearrangement joins TRBV7-3 to TRBJ2-2, with 8 bases aligning to TRBD1. Germline V gene data show CDR1 as SGHTA and CDR2 as FQGTGA. Unmatched junction bases numbered 4, after V lost 5 bases and J lost 5 bases. There are 14 residues in the CDR3. The CDR3 loop reads CASSLRGLTGELFF. The CDR3 bases are TGTGCCAGCAGCCTCAGGGGGCTTACCGGGGAGCTGTTTTTT.

The chain carries TRBV7-9 and TRBJ2-1; TRBD2 might be the D (5 bases). The V end lost 4 bases, the J end lost 8 bases, and 18 bases lay between the germline ends. The length of the CDR3 is 15 residues. The germline V gene has CDR1 SEHNR and CDR2 FQNEAQ (reference sequence). The CDR3 nucleotides are TGTGCCAGCAGCTCCGCGGAGAGCGGAGACTATGAGCAGTTCTTC. Protein: CASSSAESGDYEQFF.

J is TRBJ2-1 and V is TRBV29-1; D is uncertain. CDR3 size: 11 residues. Germline V lookup: CDR1 SQVTM, CDR2 ANQGSEA. With 5 bases removed from V and 4 bases from J, the gap between germline ends came to 6 bases. The CDR3 sequence: CSVKLYNEQFF. The CDR3, as DNA: TGCAGCGTTAAATTATACAATGAGCAGTTCTTC.

This rearrangement joins TRBV10-3 to TRBJ2-1, with a possible D match to TRBD2 (5 bases). V lost 5 bases to trimming and J lost 6 bases, with 14 bases between them. The CDR3 is 14 residues long. Germline CDR1 and CDR2: ENHRY and SYGVKD. CDR3 sequence reads: CAISPGSQFNEQFF. CDR3 DNA: TGTGCCATCAGTCCGGGATCCCAATTCAATGAGCAGTTCTTC.

On this clone: One end of the junction does not line up with germline, which may come from a read error. The rearrangement links TRBV7-9 to TRBJ2-7, with D perhaps matching TRBD2 (6 bases). CDR3 length: 15 residues. Germline CDR1 reads SEHNR; CDR2 reads FQNEAQ (reference sequence). CDR3 amino acids: CASSLESGQRGSAHF. Written as DNA, the CDR3 is TGTGCCAGCAGCTTAGAAAGCGGGCAACGCGGCAGTGCCCACTTC.

The gene calls are TRBV20-1 and TRBJ1-3; D is unresolved. The V gene lost 3 bases and the J gene lost 4 bases, with 4 bases spanning the gap. This CDR3 is 11 amino acids long. CDR1 is DFQATT, CDR2 SNEGSKA, per germline (reference sequence). The CDR3 sequence: CSARQGNTIYF. CDR3 sequence (DNA): TGCAGTGCTAGGCAGGGAAACACCATATATTTT.

This chain uses TRBV7-2 with TRBJ1-3; D unclear. The CDR3 is 14 residues long. Trimming shortened V by 5 bases and J by 9 bases, and 17 bases separated the two germline ends. Germline CDR1 is SGHTA and CDR2 is FQGNSA. CDR3 coding DNA: TGTGCCAGCAGCCCATCAGGTCCTGGGTTCACCATATATTTT. Its translation: CASSPSGPGFTIYF.